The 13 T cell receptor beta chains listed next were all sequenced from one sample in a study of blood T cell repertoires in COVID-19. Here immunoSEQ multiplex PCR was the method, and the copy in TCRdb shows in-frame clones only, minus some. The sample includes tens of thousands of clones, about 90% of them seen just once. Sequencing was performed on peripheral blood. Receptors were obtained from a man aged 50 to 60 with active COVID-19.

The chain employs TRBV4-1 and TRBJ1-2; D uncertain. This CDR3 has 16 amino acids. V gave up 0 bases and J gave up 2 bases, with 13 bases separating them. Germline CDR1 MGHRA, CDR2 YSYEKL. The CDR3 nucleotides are TGCGCCAGCAGCCAAGATGAGGCTACGTGGAACTATGGCTACACCTTC. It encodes CASSQDEATWNYGYTF.

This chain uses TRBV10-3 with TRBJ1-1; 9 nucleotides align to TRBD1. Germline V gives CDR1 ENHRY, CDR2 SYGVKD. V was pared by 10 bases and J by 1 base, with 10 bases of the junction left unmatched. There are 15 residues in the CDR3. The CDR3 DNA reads TGTGCCACACAACCAGCGGGACAGGGGAACACTGAAGCTTTCTTT. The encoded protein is CATQPAGQGNTEAFF.

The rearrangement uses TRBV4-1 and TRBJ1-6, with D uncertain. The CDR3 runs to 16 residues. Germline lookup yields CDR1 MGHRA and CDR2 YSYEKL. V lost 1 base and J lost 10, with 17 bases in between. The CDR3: CASSQVKSLRISPLHF. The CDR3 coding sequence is TGCGCCAGCAGCCAAGTGAAGTCTCTCAGGATATCACCCCTCCACTTT.

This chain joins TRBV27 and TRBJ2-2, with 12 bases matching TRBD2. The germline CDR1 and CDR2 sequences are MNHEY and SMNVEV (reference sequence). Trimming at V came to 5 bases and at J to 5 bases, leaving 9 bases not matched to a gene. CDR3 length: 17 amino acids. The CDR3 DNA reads TGTGCCAGCAGTGAACGGACTAGCGGGATAGGGACCGGGGAGCTGTTTTTT. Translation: CASSERTSGIGTGELFF.

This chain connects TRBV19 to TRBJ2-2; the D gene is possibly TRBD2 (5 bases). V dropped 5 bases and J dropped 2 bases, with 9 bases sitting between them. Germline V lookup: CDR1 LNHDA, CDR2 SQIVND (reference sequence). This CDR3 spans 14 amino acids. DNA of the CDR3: TGTGCCAGTAGTCTGGACTCTAACACCGGGGAGCTGTTTTTT. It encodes CASSLDSNTGELFF.

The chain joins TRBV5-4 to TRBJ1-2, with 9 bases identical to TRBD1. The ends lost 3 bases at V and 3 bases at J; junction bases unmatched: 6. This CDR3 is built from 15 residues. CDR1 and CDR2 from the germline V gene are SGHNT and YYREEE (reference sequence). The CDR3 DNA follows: TGTGCCAGCAGCTGGCAGGACAGGGGAGACTATGGCTACACCTTC. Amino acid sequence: CASSWQDRGDYGYTF.

CDR3 residues: CASSSGDGPNEKLFF. In DNA form, the CDR3 reads TGCGCCAGCAGCTCAGGGGACGGCCCTAATGAAAAACTGTTTTTT. The genes are TRBV5-1 and TRBJ1-4, with a weak D call TRBD1 (6 bases). The V end was cut by 3 bases, the J end by 3 bases, with 12 bases between. Germline CDR1 and CDR2: SGHRS and YFSETQ. The length of the CDR3 is 15 residues.

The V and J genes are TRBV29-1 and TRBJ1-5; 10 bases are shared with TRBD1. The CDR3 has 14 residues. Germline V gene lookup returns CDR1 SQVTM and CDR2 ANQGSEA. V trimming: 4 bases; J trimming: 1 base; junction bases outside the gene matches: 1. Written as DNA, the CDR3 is TGCAGCGTTGGGGGACAGGGGAGCAATCAGCCCCAGCATTTT. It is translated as CSVGGQGSNQPQHF.

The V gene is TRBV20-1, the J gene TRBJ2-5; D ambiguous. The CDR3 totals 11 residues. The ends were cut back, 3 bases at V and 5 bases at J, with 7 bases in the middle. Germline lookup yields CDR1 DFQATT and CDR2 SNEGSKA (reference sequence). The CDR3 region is CSASDRETQYF. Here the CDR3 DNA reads TGCAGTGCTAGTGACCGGGAGACCCAGTACTTC.

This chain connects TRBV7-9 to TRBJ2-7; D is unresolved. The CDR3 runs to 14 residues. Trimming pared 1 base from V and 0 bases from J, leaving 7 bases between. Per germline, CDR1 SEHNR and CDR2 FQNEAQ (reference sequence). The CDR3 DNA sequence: TGTGCCAGCAGCTTAGGTACGGTCTCCTACGAGCAGTACTTC. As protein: CASSLGTVSYEQYF.

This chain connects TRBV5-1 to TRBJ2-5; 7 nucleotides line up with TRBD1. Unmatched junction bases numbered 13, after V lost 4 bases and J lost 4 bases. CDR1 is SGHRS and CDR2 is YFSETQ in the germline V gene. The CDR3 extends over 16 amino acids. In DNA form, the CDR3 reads TGCGCCAGCAGCCCGGGTGGGACAGTAGGTCGAGAGACCCAGTACTTC. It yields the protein CASSPGGTVGRETQYF. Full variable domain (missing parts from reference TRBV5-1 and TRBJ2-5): KAGVTQTPRYLIKTRGQQVTLSCSPISGHRSVSWYQQTPGQGLQFLFEYFSETQRNKGNFPGRFSGRQFSNSRSEMNVSTLELGDSALYLCASSPGGTVGRETQYFGPGTRLLVL.

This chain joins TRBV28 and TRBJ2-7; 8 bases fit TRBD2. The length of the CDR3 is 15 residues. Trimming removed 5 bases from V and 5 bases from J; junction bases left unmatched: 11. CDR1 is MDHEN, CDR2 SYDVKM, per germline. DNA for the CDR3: TGTGCCAGCAGTCTCATTAGTCCCGGGAGGGACGAGCAGTACTTC. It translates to CASSLISPGRDEQYF.

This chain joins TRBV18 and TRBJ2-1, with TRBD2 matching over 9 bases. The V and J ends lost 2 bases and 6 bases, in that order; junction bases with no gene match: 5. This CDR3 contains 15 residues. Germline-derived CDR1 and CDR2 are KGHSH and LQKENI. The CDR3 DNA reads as TGTGCCAGCTCACCAGCGGGAGGGCGTCCCAATGAGCAGTTCTTC. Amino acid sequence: CASSPAGGRPNEQFF.